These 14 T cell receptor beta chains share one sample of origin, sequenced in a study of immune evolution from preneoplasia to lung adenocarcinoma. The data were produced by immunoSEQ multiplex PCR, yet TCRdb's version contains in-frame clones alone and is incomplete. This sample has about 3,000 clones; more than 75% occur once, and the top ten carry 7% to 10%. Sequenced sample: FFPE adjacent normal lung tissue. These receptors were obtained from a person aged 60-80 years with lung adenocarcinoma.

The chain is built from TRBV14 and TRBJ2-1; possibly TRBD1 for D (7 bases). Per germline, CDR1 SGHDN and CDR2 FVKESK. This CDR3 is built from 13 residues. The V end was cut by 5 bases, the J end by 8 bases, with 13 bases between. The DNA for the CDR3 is TGTGCCAGCAGCTTCCAGGGGGGCCATGAGCAGTTCTTC. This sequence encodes CASSFQGGHEQFF.

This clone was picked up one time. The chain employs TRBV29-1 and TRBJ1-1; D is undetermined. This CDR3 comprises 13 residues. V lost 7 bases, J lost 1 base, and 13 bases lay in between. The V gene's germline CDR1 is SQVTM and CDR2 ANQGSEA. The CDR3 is CSATRGGNTEAFF. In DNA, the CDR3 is TGCAGCGCCACCCGAGGAGGGAACACTGAAGCTTTCTTT.

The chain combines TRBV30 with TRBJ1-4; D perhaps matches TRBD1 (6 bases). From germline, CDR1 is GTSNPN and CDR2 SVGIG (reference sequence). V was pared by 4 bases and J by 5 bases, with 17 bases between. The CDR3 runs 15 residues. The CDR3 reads CAWTPLDSLNEKLFF. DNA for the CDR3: TGTGCCTGGACTCCTTTGGACAGCTTAAATGAAAAACTGTTTTTT.

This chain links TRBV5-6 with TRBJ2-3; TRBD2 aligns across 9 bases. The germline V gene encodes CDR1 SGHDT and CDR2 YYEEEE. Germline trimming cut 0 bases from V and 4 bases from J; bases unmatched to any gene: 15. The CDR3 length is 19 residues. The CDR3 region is CASSLARGGGASRADTQYF. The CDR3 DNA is TGTGCCAGCAGCTTGGCACGGGGCGGGGGGGCGAGTAGGGCAGATACGCAGTATTTT. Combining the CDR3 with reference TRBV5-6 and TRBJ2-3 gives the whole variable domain DAGVTQSPTHLIKTRGQQVTLRCSPKSGHDTVSWYQQALGQGPQFIFQYYEEEERQRGNFPDRFSGHQFPNYSSELNVNALLLGDSALYLCASSLARGGGASRADTQYFGPGTRLTVL.

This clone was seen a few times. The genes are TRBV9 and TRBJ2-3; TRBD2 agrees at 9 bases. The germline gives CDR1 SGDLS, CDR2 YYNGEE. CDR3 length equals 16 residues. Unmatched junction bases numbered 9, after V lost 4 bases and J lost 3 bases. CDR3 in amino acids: CASSLGASGATDTQYF. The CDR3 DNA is TGTGCCAGCAGCTTAGGGGCTAGCGGGGCAACAGATACGCAGTATTTT.

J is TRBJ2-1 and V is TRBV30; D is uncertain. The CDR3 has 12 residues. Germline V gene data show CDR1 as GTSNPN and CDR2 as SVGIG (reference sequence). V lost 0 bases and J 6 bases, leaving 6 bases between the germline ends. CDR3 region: CAWSVGRNEQFF. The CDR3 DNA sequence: TGTGCCTGGAGTGTCGGCCGCAATGAGCAGTTCTTC.

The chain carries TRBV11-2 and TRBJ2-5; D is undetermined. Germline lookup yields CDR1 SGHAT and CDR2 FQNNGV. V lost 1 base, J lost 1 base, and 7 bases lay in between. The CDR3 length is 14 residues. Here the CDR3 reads CASSLVAAQETQYF. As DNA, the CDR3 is TGTGCCAGCAGCTTAGTCGCGGCCCAAGAGACCCAGTACTTC.

DNA of the CDR3: TGCAGTGGAACCTCAGGGATAAGTGAAAAACTGTTTTTT. Its protein is CSGTSGISEKLFF. V is TRBV29-1 and J is TRBJ1-4; possible D gene TRBD1, 5 bases. The CDR3 is made up of 13 amino acids. CDR1 is SQVTM, CDR2 ANQGSEA, per germline.

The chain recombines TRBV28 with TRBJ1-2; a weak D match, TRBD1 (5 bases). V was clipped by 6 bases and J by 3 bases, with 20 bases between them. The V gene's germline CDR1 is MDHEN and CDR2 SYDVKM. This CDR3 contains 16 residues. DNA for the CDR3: TGTGCCAGCAGCCTTGCCCCTGACAGACCCCACTATGGCTACACCTTC. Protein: CASSLAPDRPHYGYTF.

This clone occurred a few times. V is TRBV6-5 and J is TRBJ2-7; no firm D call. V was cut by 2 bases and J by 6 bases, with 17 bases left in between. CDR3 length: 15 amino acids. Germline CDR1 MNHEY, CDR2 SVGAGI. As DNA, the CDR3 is TGTGCCAGCAGTTACCTCATCGATGGCGCGACCGAGCAGTACTTC. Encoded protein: CASSYLIDGATEQYF.

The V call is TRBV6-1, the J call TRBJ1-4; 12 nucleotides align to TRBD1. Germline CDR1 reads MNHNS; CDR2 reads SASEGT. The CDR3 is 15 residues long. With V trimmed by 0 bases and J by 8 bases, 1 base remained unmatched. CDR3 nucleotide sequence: TGTGCCAGCAGTGAAGCCGGGACAGGGGGCGAAAAACTGTTTTTT. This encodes CASSEAGTGGEKLFF.

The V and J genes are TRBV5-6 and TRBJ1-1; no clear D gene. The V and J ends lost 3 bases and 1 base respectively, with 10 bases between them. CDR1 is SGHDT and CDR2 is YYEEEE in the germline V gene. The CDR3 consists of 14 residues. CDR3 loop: CASSSHPGNTEAFF. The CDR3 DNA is TGTGCCAGCAGCTCCCACCCGGGGAACACTGAAGCTTTCTTT.

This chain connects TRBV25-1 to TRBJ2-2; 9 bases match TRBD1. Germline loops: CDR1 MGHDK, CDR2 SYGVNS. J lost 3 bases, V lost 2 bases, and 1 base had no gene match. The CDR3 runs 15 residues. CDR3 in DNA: TGTGCCAGCAGTGAAGGGGACAGGGACACCGGGGAGCTGTTTTTT. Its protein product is CASSEGDRDTGELFF. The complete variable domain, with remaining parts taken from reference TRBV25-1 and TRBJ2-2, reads EADIYQTPRYLVIGTGKKITLECSQTMGHDKMYWYQQDPGMELHLIHYSYGVNSTEKGDLSSESTVSRIRTEHFPLTLESARPSHTSQYLCASSEGDRDTGELFFGEGSRLTVL.

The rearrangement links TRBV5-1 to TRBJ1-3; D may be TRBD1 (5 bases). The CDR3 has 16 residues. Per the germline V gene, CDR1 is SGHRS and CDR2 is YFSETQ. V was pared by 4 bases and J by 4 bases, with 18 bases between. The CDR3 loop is CASSQDAGNTGNTIYF. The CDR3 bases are TGCGCCAGCAGCCAGGACGCAGGGAACACAGGAAACACCATATATTTT.